Listed here is a single TCR beta chain. This sample is drawn from a study of CD4+ T cells in melanoma. The repertoire was sequenced with immunoSEQ multiplex PCR; TCRdb's copy has only in-frame clones and lacks some. The repertoire holds approximately 47,000 clones, with 85% to 90% as singletons. Sequencing was performed on peripheral blood. This receptor was identified in a human donor with melanoma.

Here the CDR3 reads CAWSVLGRGTEAFF. The CDR3 DNA reads as TGTGCCTGGAGTGTACTGGGACGGGGCACTGAAGCTTTCTTT. This chain joins TRBV30 and TRBJ1-1; D might be TRBD1 (5 bases). Germline lookup yields CDR1 GTSNPN and CDR2 SVGIG (reference sequence). The length of the CDR3 is 14 residues. The V and J ends lost 0 bases and 4 bases respectively, with 12 bases between them.